These 19 T cell receptor beta chains originate from one sample sequenced in a study of cytomegalovirus exposure and HLA in healthy donors. The primer mix had 60 Vbeta and 13 Jbeta primers. Libraries were prepared by immunoSEQ multiplex PCR; TCRdb keeps only in-frame clonotypes and omits some of them. Recorded for this sample: approximately 61,000 clones. Input material: PBMCs. Receptors were obtained from a woman aged 18-29 years in good health and CMV-seronegative.

The genes are TRBV28 and TRBJ1-5; 9 nucleotides agree with TRBD1. The CDR3 runs 16 residues. Germline CDR1 MDHEN, CDR2 SYDVKM. Trimming took 1 base from V and 7 from J; bases not matched to a gene: 8. CDR3 in DNA: TGTGCCAGCAGTTTATTAGGACAGGGGAGGAGGCAGCCCCAGCATTTT. This codes for CASSLLGQGRRQPQHF.

This chain links TRBV7-2 with TRBJ2-2; 10 bases match TRBD2. From germline, CDR1 is SGHTA and CDR2 FQGNSA. Trimming took 6 bases from V and 4 from J; bases not matched to a gene: 8. The CDR3 extends over 16 amino acids. CDR3 in DNA: TGTGCCAGCAGTCCTAGCGGGAGAATTGGCACCGGGGAGCTGTTTTTT. It translates to CASSPSGRIGTGELFF.

The chain links TRBV5-6 to TRBJ2-7; D remains ambiguous. The CDR3 covers 12 residues. V was cut by 2 bases and J by 3 bases, with 6 bases left in between. Germline lookup yields CDR1 SGHDT and CDR2 YYEEEE. Here the CDR3 reads CASSLSGYEQYF. CDR3 nucleotides: TGTGCCAGCAGCTTATCGGGCTACGAGCAGTACTTC.

The chain has TRBV25-1 and TRBJ2-1; possibly TRBD1 for D (6 bases). Germline lookup yields CDR1 MGHDK and CDR2 SYGVNS. The CDR3 contains 15 residues. V was shortened by 1 base and J by 5 bases, with 12 bases between the two germline ends. CDR3 region: CASSEFVGGDNEQFF. In DNA, the CDR3 is TGTGCCAGCAGTGAATTCGTAGGGGGAGACAATGAGCAGTTCTTC.

The J gene is TRBJ2-7, the V gene TRBV5-1; maybe TRBD2 (5 bases). Germline CDR1 is SGHRS and CDR2 is YFSETQ. This CDR3 is built from 13 residues. V was shortened by 3 bases and J by 1 base, with 8 bases between the two germline ends. Here the CDR3 reads CASSYGKSYEQYF. The CDR3 coding sequence is TGCGCCAGCAGCTACGGGAAATCCTACGAGCAGTACTTC.

This rearrangement joins TRBV18 to TRBJ2-2; tentatively, D is TRBD2 (5 bases). The V gene lost 3 bases and the J gene lost 6 bases, with 17 bases spanning the gap. Germline loops: CDR1 KGHSH, CDR2 LQKENI. This CDR3 contains 16 residues. CDR3 region: CASSPPYGEDAGELFF. The CDR3 DNA sequence: TGTGCCAGCTCACCCCCATACGGGGAAGATGCCGGGGAGCTGTTTTTT.

The CDR3 bases are TGCGCCAGCAGCTTAGGGACTGGGGATGAAAAACTGTTTTTT. Protein product: CASSLGTGDEKLFF. The V gene is TRBV5-1, the J gene TRBJ1-4; tentative D call: TRBD1 (5 bases). This CDR3 comprises 14 residues. CDR1 SGHRS and CDR2 YFSETQ come from the germline V gene. The V end was cut by 2 bases, the J end by 6 bases, with 11 bases between.

The CDR3 loop is CASSLVGDQPQHF. CDR3 DNA: TGTGCCAGCAGCTTGGTAGGAGATCAGCCCCAGCATTTT. The chain links TRBV5-8 to TRBJ1-5; D gene uncertain. Germline-derived CDR1 and CDR2 are SGHTS and YDEGEE. This CDR3 spans 13 amino acids. Trimming removed 0 bases at V and 5 bases at J, with 6 bases between.

This rearrangement joins TRBV5-1 to TRBJ1-5; the match to TRBD1 covers 7 bases. This CDR3 spans 18 amino acids. CDR1 is SGHRS, CDR2 YFSETQ, per germline. The J segment lost 2 bases and the V segment lost 0 bases, leaving 11 bases of the junction unmatched. The CDR3 sequence: CASSLVPTGAGGNQPQHF. For the CDR3, the DNA is TGCGCCAGCAGCTTGGTTCCTACAGGGGCCGGGGGCAATCAGCCCCAGCATTTT.

This chain links TRBV4-2 with TRBJ2-7; TRBD1 matches at 7 bases. CDR3 length: 15 residues. Germline loops: CDR1 LGHNA, CDR2 YNFKEQ. J lost 0 bases, V lost 0 bases, and 2 bases had no gene match. The CDR3 loop reads CASSQEGQSSYEQYF. The CDR3 DNA is TGTGCCAGCAGCCAAGAGGGACAGAGCTCCTACGAGCAGTACTTC.

The V and J genes are TRBV19 and TRBJ2-7, with 9 bases that match TRBD1. This CDR3 contains 15 residues. Losses at the gene ends were 5 bases for V and 2 bases for J; bases not matched to a gene: 7. Per germline, CDR1 LNHDA and CDR2 SQIVND (reference sequence). This chain's CDR3 is CASSSRTGAAYEQYF. In DNA, the CDR3 is TGTGCCAGTAGTTCCAGGACAGGGGCTGCCTACGAGCAGTACTTC.

The CDR3 DNA reads as TGTGCCAGCAGTGATGGCAGTTTAGGAGAAGTCGACACCGGGGAGCTGTTTTTT. It encodes CASSDGSLGEVDTGELFF. The chain uses TRBV6-1 and TRBJ2-2, with unresolved D. Trimming stripped 3 bases from V and 3 bases from J, with 20 bases between. Germline-derived CDR1 and CDR2 are MNHNS and SASEGT. CDR3 size: 18 residues.

The gene calls are TRBV6-5 and TRBJ1-1, with D perhaps matching TRBD1 (5 bases). CDR3 length: 14 amino acids. V dropped 2 bases and J dropped 7 bases, with 14 bases sitting between them. Germline V CDR1 and CDR2: MNHEY, SVGAGI. The CDR3 DNA is TGTGCCAGCAGTTACCCGAACAGGAGAAATGAAGCTTTCTTT. It codes for CASSYPNRRNEAFF.

The genes are TRBV7-9 and TRBJ2-1, with a possible D match to TRBD2 (5 bases). Trimming removed 7 bases at V and 8 bases at J, with 15 bases between. CDR3 length equals 13 residues. The germline V gene encodes CDR1 SEHNR and CDR2 FQNEAQ (reference sequence). The CDR3 nucleotides read TGTGCCAGCACCCGCTACGGGGTACATGAGCAGTTCTTC. This encodes CASTRYGVHEQFF.

This chain connects TRBV5-1 to TRBJ1-4; maybe TRBD1 (6 bases). From germline, CDR1 is SGHRS and CDR2 YFSETQ. This CDR3 has 15 residues. Trimming cost V 4 bases and J 7 bases, with 17 bases left between them. In DNA, the CDR3 is TGCGCCAGCAGCGTATTAGGGGGTCGGGGTGAAAAACTGTTTTTT. Translating gives CASSVLGGRGEKLFF. Looking up the rest from reference TRBV5-1 and TRBJ1-4 gives the full variable domain: KAGVTQTPRYLIKTRGQQVTLSCSPISGHRSVSWYQQTPGQGLQFLFEYFSETQRNKGNFPGRFSGRQFSNSRSEMNVSTLELGDSALYLCASSVLGGRGEKLFFGSGTQLSVL.

Here the CDR3 reads CSADRTGELFF. In DNA, the CDR3 is TGCAGTGCAGACAGGACCGGGGAGCTGTTTTTT. V is TRBV20-1 and J is TRBJ2-2; a possible D gene is TRBD1 (6 bases). V lost 6 bases and J lost 5, with 7 bases in between. The germline gives CDR1 DFQATT, CDR2 SNEGSKA (reference sequence). The length of the CDR3 is 11 residues.

The chain uses TRBV2 and TRBJ1-3; 7 nucleotides match TRBD1. The CDR3 consists of 15 residues. Germline CDR1 is SNHLY and CDR2 is FYNNEI. The V segment lost 5 bases and the J segment 0 bases; nucleotides outside the gene matches: 4. The DNA of the CDR3 is TGTGCCAGCAGTTCCGACAGGGCCTCTGGAAACACCATATATTTT. Translating it yields CASSSDRASGNTIYF.

V gene TRBV28 combines with J gene TRBJ2-5, with TRBD2 matching over 11 bases. The CDR3 is 14 residues long. The J segment lost 7 bases and the V segment lost 8 bases, leaving 9 bases of the junction unmatched. Per the germline V gene, CDR1 is MDHEN and CDR2 is SYDVKM. The CDR3 is CASWTSGHPLTQYF. CDR3 nucleotides: TGTGCCAGCTGGACTAGCGGGCACCCCTTGACCCAGTACTTC.

The chain joins TRBV15 to TRBJ2-7; 9 nucleotides align to TRBD2. J was trimmed by 5 bases and V by 5 bases; bases with no gene match: 13. From germline, CDR1 is LNHNV and CDR2 YYDKDF (reference sequence). This CDR3 spans 16 amino acids. The CDR3 protein is CATSGGALAGSHEQYF. CDR3 nucleotides: TGTGCCACCAGCGGGGGAGCCCTAGCGGGAAGCCACGAGCAGTACTTC.